The clone carrying this T cell receptor beta chain showed up just a few times. Its antigen is not identified. The PCR was carried out with 60 Vbeta primers and 13 Jbeta primers. Measured with immunoSEQ multiplex PCR; TCRdb has only the in-frame clones, and not every one. The sample shows more than 95,000 clones, over 15% of them seen only once. Healthy bone marrow donors made up the donor group. This CDR3 contains 15 residues. The V gene lost 3 bases and the J gene lost 0 bases, with 8 bases spanning the gap. The germline V gene encodes CDR1 SGHVS and CDR2 FQNEAQ. This sample is part of a study of cytomegalovirus exposure and HLA in healthy donors. Findings and limits, study-wide: The likely explanation for a cluster of highly shared sequence variants was sequencing artifact. Later analysis associated a missense DCLRE1C variant with TCR beta V- and J-gene trimming.

The sample consisted of PBMCs. The rearrangement links TRBV7-8 to TRBJ2-2; a possible D gene is TRBD2 (5 bases). This sequence originates from a female donor in good health and CMV-seropositive. CDR3 sequence: CASSFGVTNTGELFF. The CDR3 DNA sequence: TGTGCCAGCAGCTTCGGGGTGACGAACACCGGGGAGCTGTTTTTT.